These 28 T cell receptor beta chains came from one sample sequenced in a study of glioma-infiltrating T cells (dated by TCRdb to about 2016). The reads were generated on an Illumina MiSeq. TCR alpha and beta CDR3 regions were amplified with the iRepertoire nested amplicon-rescue multiplex PCR (arm-PCR) platform from RNA. In-frame beta chains were kept once TCRdb had trimmed the public reads at Q25 with fastp and called clones with MiXCR. Rows are unified per CDR3 protein, each entry keeping the most common DNA and genes. The sample profile shows approximately 110,000 distinct CDR3 sequences; approximately 23% of them were found once. Together, the top ten hold around 15% of the sample. The sample consisted of glioma tissue, nonneoplastic brain tissue, or PBMCs (not recorded which). The receptor set was obtained from a human donor with low-grade glioma or glioblastoma, undergoing nonglioma brain surgery, or in good health (not recorded which).

This clonotype was counted many times. This rearrangement joins TRBV7-3 to TRBJ2-1; D is uncertain. V dropped 2 bases and J dropped 2 bases, with 10 bases sitting between them. Germline loops: CDR1 SGHTA, CDR2 FQGTGA. This CDR3 has 15 residues. Here the CDR3 reads CASSLDRSPYNEQFF. CDR3 nucleotides: TGTGCCAGCAGCTTAGACCGAAGCCCCTACAATGAGCAGTTCTTC.

This clonotype has ten or more counts. This chain joins TRBV4-1 and TRBJ1-1; D gene ambiguous. V lost 0 bases, J lost 8 bases, and 13 bases lay in between. The CDR3 consists of 14 residues. Germline-derived CDR1 and CDR2 are MGHRA and YSYEKL. The CDR3 region has the DNA TGCGCCAGCAGCCAAGATCACAGCTCTAAGGAAGCTTTCTTT. It translates to CASSQDHSSKEAFF.

As regards this clonotype: A much larger clone is a single base away; this may be a read error. The V and J genes are TRBV4-1 and TRBJ2-7; TRBD2 agrees at 7 bases. CDR1 is MGHRA, CDR2 YSYEKL, per germline. This CDR3 is 11 amino acids long. CDR3 coding DNA: TGCGTAGGGGACTACATCTACGAGCAGTACTTC. Encoded protein: CVGDYIYEQYF.

This clonotype was recorded at least ten times. J is TRBJ2-2 and V is TRBV12-3 or TRBV12-4; D not certain. The germline V and J ends were trimmed by 3 bases and 4 bases, with 3 bases remaining between them. This CDR3 has 12 amino acids. This chain's CDR3 is CASSFGTGELFF. CDR3 nucleotides: TGTGCCAGCAGTTTCGGCACCGGGGAGCTGTTTTTT.

The V gene is TRBV4-1, the J gene TRBJ2-7; no definite D call. This CDR3 is built from 15 residues. Trimming took 0 bases from V and 1 from J, leaving 10 bases between them. Germline V lookup: CDR1 MGHRA, CDR2 YSYEKL. CDR3 protein: CASSQEGLVSYEQYF. As DNA, the CDR3 is TGCGCCAGCAGCCAAGAAGGGCTCGTTTCCTACGAGCAGTACTTC.

As concerns this clonotype: Since no conserved phenylalanine or tryptophan closes the CDR3, a read error is the likely cause. The chain joins TRBV4-2 to TRBJ2-7; 12 bases align to TRBD2. The V and J ends lost 6 bases and 6 bases, in that order; junction bases with no gene match: 9. This CDR3 has 15 amino acids. Germline assignment: CDR1 LGHNA and CDR2 YNFKEQ. The chain's CDR3 is CASSPTSGRLSEQYS. The CDR3 DNA follows: TGTGCCAGCAGTCCGACTAGCGGGAGACTAAGCGAGCAGTACTCC.

This clonotype was observed at least ten times. The chain carries TRBV6-1 and TRBJ2-7; 7 bases map to TRBD1. In germline, CDR1 is MNHNS, CDR2 SASEGT. This CDR3 contains 13 residues. V shed 6 bases, J shed 2 bases, and the junction held 4 bases outside the gene matches. Written as DNA, the CDR3 is TGTGCCAGCAGCGGGACAGCCCCCTACGAGCAGTACTTC. Residues: CASSGTAPYEQYF.

This clonotype was seen ten or more times. This chain joins TRBV6-1 and TRBJ2-5; a weak D match, TRBD2 (6 bases). The CDR3 covers 14 residues. V was clipped by 6 bases and J by 5 bases, with 16 bases between them. Germline lookup yields CDR1 MNHNS and CDR2 SASEGT. The CDR3 reads CASREEGWSETQYF. DNA for the CDR3: TGTGCCAGCAGGGAGGAGGGGTGGTCGGAGACCCAGTACTTC.

This clonotype was seen many times. CDR3 residues: CASSPNSNLQGFGGYTF. The CDR3 DNA sequence: TGTGCCAGCAGCCCCAATAGCAATTTACAGGGGTTCGGTGGCTACACCTTC. The chain combines TRBV7-2 with TRBJ1-2, with 7 bases identical to TRBD1. V gave up 5 bases and J gave up 7 bases; unmatched junction bases: 19. The germline gives CDR1 SGHTA, CDR2 FQGNSA. The CDR3 extends over 17 amino acids.

This clonotype was seen ten or more times. The J gene is TRBJ2-5, the V gene TRBV5-4; the D is unclear. V gave up 4 bases and J gave up 2 bases, with 9 bases separating them. The CDR3 sequence is 13 residues long. Germline assignment: CDR1 SGHNT and CDR2 YYREEE (reference sequence). CDR3 region: CASSPTEQETQYF. DNA for the CDR3: TGTGCCAGCAGCCCGACTGAGCAAGAGACCCAGTACTTC.

In its sample, this clonotype was seen many times. The chain joins TRBV28 to TRBJ2-5, with TRBD1 as a possible D gene (6 bases). There are 15 residues in the CDR3. V lost 5 bases to trimming and J lost 5 bases, with 18 bases between them. From germline, CDR1 is MDHEN and CDR2 SYDVKM. This CDR3 is CASSPPGQIWETQYF. The DNA for the CDR3 is TGTGCCAGCAGTCCCCCAGGACAGATTTGGGAGACCCAGTACTTC.

This clonotype was seen repeatedly, ten times or more. The chain is built from TRBV7-9 and TRBJ2-7; D remains ambiguous. Germline V gives CDR1 SEHNR, CDR2 FQNEAQ (reference sequence). The CDR3 totals 12 residues. With 5 bases removed from V and 4 bases from J, the gap between germline ends came to 9 bases. The CDR3 reads CASSPDHYEQYF. The CDR3 DNA reads TGTGCCAGCAGCCCAGACCATTACGAGCAGTACTTC.

This clonotype is a singleton in its sample. Its ends do not fully match the called genes, so a read error is possible. This chain connects TRBV12-3 or TRBV12-4 to TRBJ2-7; TRBD2 matches at 8 bases. The CDR3 loop spans 16 amino acids. The CDR3 region is CANSGAGTRASYEQYF. The CDR3 nucleotides are TGTGCCAACAGTGGCGCCGGGACTAGAGCCTCCTACGAGCAGTACTTC.

V gene TRBV5-1 combines with J gene TRBJ2-3; a weak D match, TRBD2 (5 bases). The V end was cut by 9 bases, the J end by 5 bases, with 22 bases between. CDR1 and CDR2 (germline): SGHRS, YFSETQ. There are 15 residues in the CDR3. Here the CDR3 reads CAITRTYLLRDTQYF. The CDR3 DNA reads TGCGCCATCACCCGGACTTATCTGCTGAGAGATACGCAGTATTTT.

The J gene is TRBJ2-7, the V gene TRBV19, with TRBD2 matching over 7 bases. CDR1 is LNHDA and CDR2 is SQIVND in the germline V gene (reference sequence). The CDR3 length is 17 residues. V was clipped by 5 bases and J by 7 bases; unmatched bases: 20. The CDR3 protein is CASSLPFIGLDPPEQYF. The CDR3 DNA reads TGTGCCAGTAGTTTACCTTTTATAGGACTAGACCCTCCTGAGCAGTACTTC.

The chain uses TRBV19 and TRBJ2-3, with TRBD2 matching 7 bases. The CDR3 spans 16 residues. Germline V lookup: CDR1 LNHDA, CDR2 SQIVND (reference sequence). J lost 5 bases, V lost 6 bases, and 14 bases had no gene match. This CDR3 is CASSPFMGRALDTQYF. The CDR3 bases are TGTGCCAGTAGCCCGTTTATGGGGAGGGCCCTAGATACGCAGTATTTT.

The chain combines TRBV19 with TRBJ1-1, with TRBD1 as a possible D gene (5 bases). Germline V gives CDR1 LNHDA, CDR2 SQIVND (reference sequence). The V end lost 7 bases, the J end lost 1 base, and 7 bases lay between the germline ends. The length of the CDR3 is 12 residues. The CDR3 spells CASKGWNTEAFF. The DNA of the CDR3 is TGTGCCAGTAAGGGGTGGAACACTGAAGCTTTCTTT.

A word on this clonotype: The junction differs from germline at one of its ends, possibly a read error. The chain joins TRBV19 to TRBJ2-3; D is perhaps TRBD2 (5 bases). CDR1 and CDR2 (germline): LNHDA, SQIVND (reference sequence). CDR3 size: 15 residues. The CDR3, as DNA: TGTGCCAGTAGTATAACAGCTGCTAGCACACATACGCAGTATTTT. It translates to CASSITAASTHTQYF.

This clonotype was seen ten or more times. The chain recombines TRBV27 with TRBJ2-2; D remains unclear. V was trimmed by 7 bases and J by 1 base, leaving 4 bases between them. The CDR3 contains 12 residues. Germline V gene data show CDR1 as MNHEY and CDR2 as SMNVEV (reference sequence). CDR3 loop: CASTQNTGELFF. CDR3 nucleotides: TGTGCCAGCACCCAGAACACCGGGGAGCTGTTTTTT.

As to this clonotype: Given a much more abundant clone one base away, this may be a read error. The chain joins TRBV5-1 to TRBJ2-1; D remains ambiguous. There are 11 residues in the CDR3. Germline values: CDR1 SGHRS, CDR2 YFSETQ. Deletions cut 5 bases from V and 9 bases from J, with 9 bases between. In nucleotides, the CDR3 is TGCGCCAGCAGACTTACCGGTGAGCAGTTCTTC. Its translation is CASRLTGEQFF.

This clonotype was seen ten or more times. This chain links TRBV20-1 with TRBJ2-3; possible D gene TRBD2, 6 bases. Germline V lookup: CDR1 DFQATT, CDR2 SNEGSKA (reference sequence). This CDR3 has 13 residues. V lost 2 bases to trimming and J lost 2 bases, with 8 bases between them. DNA for the CDR3: TGCAGTGCTAGACCGGGAGCCACAGATACGCAGTATTTT. Translation: CSARPGATDTQYF.

The chain recombines TRBV5-4 with TRBJ1-2; the D gene is possibly TRBD1 (6 bases). CDR3 length equals 13 residues. Trimming removed 4 bases at V and 4 bases at J, with 11 bases between. The germline V gene encodes CDR1 SGHNT and CDR2 YYREEE (reference sequence). The CDR3 nucleotides are TGTGCCAGCAGCCTCGACAGGCGCTATGGCTACACCTTC. Its protein is CASSLDRRYGYTF.

This clonotype was counted only a few times. The V call is TRBV10-2, the J call TRBJ1-6; TRBD1 matches at 9 bases. The CDR3 sequence is 15 residues long. CDR1 WSHSY and CDR2 SAAADI come from the germline V gene. V trimming: 0 bases; J trimming: 9 bases; junction bases outside the gene matches: 3. CDR3 DNA sequence: TGCGCCAGCAGTGAGTCGACAGGGGGTACTTCACCCCTCCACTTT. It translates to CASSESTGGTSPLHF.

Points on this clonotype: As the CDR3 is not closed by the conserved phenylalanine or tryptophan, this likely results from a read error. The chain carries TRBV14 and TRBJ2-7; TRBD2 matches at 10 bases. Trimming took 4 bases from V and 5 from J; bases not matched to a gene: 11. From germline, CDR1 is SGHDN and CDR2 FVKESK. CDR3 length equals 16 residues. CDR3 sequence reads: CASSPYSGRFVDEQYL. The CDR3 DNA sequence: TGTGCCAGCAGCCCGTATAGCGGGAGGTTCGTGGACGAGCAGTACCTC.

This clonotype was recorded a few times. A much larger clone differs from this one at a single base, so this may be a read error. This chain connects TRBV3-1 to TRBJ2-3; 10 nucleotides match TRBD2. CDR3 length equals 15 residues. Per germline, CDR1 LGHDT and CDR2 YNNKEL (reference sequence). The CDR3 is CASIQGLAGADTQYF. The CDR3 DNA is TGTGCCAGCATCCAAGGTCTAGCGGGAGCAGATACGCAGTATTTT.

Regarding this clonotype: A much larger clone differs by one base, so this may be a read error. The chain carries TRBV19 and TRBJ1-1; D is unresolved. Germline CDR1 is LNHDA and CDR2 is SQIVND (reference sequence). There are 13 residues in the CDR3. The V and J ends lost 5 bases and 4 bases respectively, with 11 bases between them. Here the CDR3 reads CASSVQSFTEAFF. CDR3 DNA: TGTGCCAGTAGTGTCCAGTCCTTCACTGAAGCTTTCTTT.

This clonotype was observed at least ten times. This chain links TRBV4-3 with TRBJ2-7, with 9 positions matching TRBD2. Unmatched junction bases numbered 10, after V lost 2 bases and J lost 2 bases. The CDR3 has 17 amino acids. Germline CDR1 and CDR2: LGHNA and YSLEER. The CDR3 nucleotides are TGCGCCAGCAGCCAAAGTGCAGTACTAGCGGGTACCTACGAGCAGTACTTC. This sequence encodes CASSQSAVLAGTYEQYF.

At least ten counts were recorded for this clonotype. The chain uses TRBV12-5 and TRBJ2-1; TRBD1 matches at 11 bases. Germline assignment: CDR1 LGHNT and CDR2 FRNRAP. The V gene end was trimmed by 4 bases and the J gene end by 6 bases; junction bases not matched to a gene: 2. This CDR3 region has 14 residues. The CDR3 coding sequence is TGTGCTAGTGGTTGGGGGACAGGGGGCAATGAGCAGTTCTTC. It specifies CASGWGTGGNEQFF.